A single sample gave rise to the 5 T cell receptor beta chains below, sequenced in a study of blood T cells in healthy people across ages. Together with a sample-barcoded 5' primer, a J-beta primer mix was included in a second PCR lasting about 6 to 11 cycles. Using its own MiXCR run on the 5' RACE reads, TCRdb lists one record per CDR3 protein. This table holds 2 million or so distinct CDR3 sequences, 49% found once. The sample taken for sequencing was blood. These receptors were collected from a woman aged 40 to 55 in good health.

The chain couples TRBV7-3 to TRBJ2-3; 10 nucleotides agree with TRBD2. The CDR3 has 15 amino acids. After removal of 5 bases from V and 7 bases from J, the junction contained 9 bases not matched to a gene. CDR1 SGHTA and CDR2 FQGTGA come from the germline V gene. Here the CDR3 DNA reads TGTGCCAGCAGCCTGAGCGGGGGGGCCTCCAATACGCAGTATTTT. It translates to CASSLSGGASNTQYF.

This chain links TRBV15 with TRBJ1-5; perhaps TRBD1 as D (5 bases). CDR1 LNHNV and CDR2 YYDKDF come from the germline V gene (reference sequence). The CDR3 spans 17 residues. The V end was cut by 0 bases, the J end by 0 bases, with 12 bases between. CDR3 protein: CATSRDQGLDSNQPQHF. DNA for the CDR3: TGTGCCACCAGCAGAGATCAGGGACTCGATAGCAATCAGCCCCAGCATTTT.

This clonotype came up once. The chain joins TRBV3-1 to TRBJ2-5; 8 bases are a match to TRBD1. This CDR3 spans 14 amino acids. The germline gives CDR1 LGHDT, CDR2 YNNKEL (reference sequence). The V segment lost 6 bases and the J segment 1 base; nucleotides outside the gene matches: 4. CDR3 DNA sequence: TGTGCCAGCAGATACAGGGGGGCCCAAGAGACCCAGTACTTC. Protein product: CASRYRGAQETQYF.

The CDR3 coding sequence is TGTGCCAGCAGTCCCGAAGGGACTAGTGGGCAGACCCAGTACTTC. This translates into CASSPEGTSGQTQYF. The chain uses TRBV2 and TRBJ2-7; TRBD2 matches 8 bases. The J call may not be correct, given that the DNA end is closer to TRBJ2-5. Germline values: CDR1 SNHLY, CDR2 FYNNEI. This CDR3 has 15 residues.

This chain uses TRBV4-3 with TRBJ2-2, with D perhaps matching TRBD2 (6 bases). V gave up 1 base and J gave up 1 base, with 13 bases separating them. The CDR3 length is 17 residues. The germline gives CDR1 LGHNA, CDR2 YSLEER. The CDR3 coding sequence is TGCGCCAGCAGCCAAGTGGGGCAGGGACTGAACACCGGGGAGCTGTTTTTT. As protein: CASSQVGQGLNTGELFF.